These T cell receptor beta chains were read from a single sample in a study of blood T cell repertoires in COVID-19. TCRdb keeps only in-frame clones here, not all; method: immunoSEQ multiplex PCR. The data hold about 120,000 clones, with around four fifths observed a single time. The source material was peripheral blood. These receptors came from a man aged 25 to 45 with acute or convalescent COVID-19. CDR3s include the opening cysteine and the closing phenylalanine or tryptophan. D genes are given only for firm matches. Only some rows state a clone size, as once, few, many or a class for expanded clones.

DNA	CDR3	size	D	V	J
TGTGCCAGCAGTGAAAGAATAGGGACAATGATCGAAAAACTGTTTTTT	CASSERIGTMIEKLFF	NA	NA	TRBV2	TRBJ1-4
TGTGCCAGTAAAACAGGGCGGTTGGAAGAGCAGTACTTC	CASKTGRLEEQYF	NA	NA	TRBV12-3/TRBV12-4	TRBJ2-7
TGTGCCAGCAGCCGGGTTCGGACAACAACTAGCACAGATACGCAGTATTTT	CASSRVRTTTSTDTQYF	NA	NA	TRBV4-2	TRBJ2-3
TGTGCCAGCAGCCCGCGGACCCTTGGACTGGGCAACACCGGGGAGCTGTTTTTT	CASSPRTLGLGNTGELFF	NA	NA	TRBV6-2/TRBV6-3	TRBJ2-2
TGTGCCTGGGAAAAAGGACAGGGAAGAAACTATGGCTACACCTTC	CAWEKGQGRNYGYTF	NA	TRBD1	TRBV30	TRBJ1-2
TGTGCCAGCAGCCCACAGGGGTTGAGCGTCTACAATGAGCAGTTCTTC	CASSPQGLSVYNEQFF	NA	TRBD1	TRBV9	TRBJ2-1
TGTGCCAGCAGTGAACTAGCGGGGGCCCCCGGGAATGAGCAGTTCTTC	CASSELAGAPGNEQFF	few	TRBD2	TRBV6-1	TRBJ2-1
TGTGCCAGCGACATAATCCCAACGCCCCAGCATTTT	CASDIIPTPQHF	NA	NA	TRBV2	TRBJ1-5
TGTGCCAGTAGTACCTATGGACAGACTTATAGCAATCAGCCCCAGCATTTT	CASSTYGQTYSNQPQHF	NA	NA	TRBV19	TRBJ1-5
TGTGCCAGCAGCTTAGGCAGGCAGCCCCAAGAGACCCAGTACTTC	CASSLGRQPQETQYF	NA	NA	TRBV7-9	TRBJ2-5
TGTGCCAGCAGCCCACAGGGGGCAGGCCTAAATGAAAAACTGTTTTTT	CASSPQGAGLNEKLFF	few	TRBD1	TRBV7-8	TRBJ1-4
TGTGCCAGCAGCATGACCGGGACAGGGGGTAGCACTGAAGCTTTCTTT	CASSMTGTGGSTEAFF	NA	TRBD1	TRBV7-3	TRBJ1-1
TGTGCCAGCAGTTACTCGGCGGCGGGGGATACGCAGTATTTT	CASSYSAAGDTQYF	few	NA	TRBV6-5	TRBJ2-3
TGTGCCAGCAGCAAAGAATGGGACTTCCAACTTTTCGATGAGCAGTTCTTC	CASSKEWDFQLFDEQFF	NA	NA	TRBV21-1	TRBJ2-1
TGCAGCGATCGGGGGGGGCTGGAGACCCAGTACTTC	CSDRGGLETQYF	NA	TRBD2	TRBV29-1	TRBJ2-5
TGTGCCAGCAGTTTACAGGGGAATTCCTACAATGAGCAGTTCTTC	CASSLQGNSYNEQFF	few	TRBD1	TRBV6-5	TRBJ2-1
TGTGCCAGCAGCTTACAAGGACTAGCGGCCTACAATGAGCAGTTCTTC	CASSLQGLAAYNEQFF	NA	TRBD2	TRBV9	TRBJ2-1
TGCAGCGTTGAAACGGGACAAGAGACCCAGTACTTC	CSVETGQETQYF	NA	NA	TRBV29-1	TRBJ2-5
TGTGCCAGCAGCAACCCGTGGTGGGGAAGAGAGGGCTTGAGGCCCCAGCATTTT	CASSNPWWGREGLRPQHF	once	NA	TRBV21-1	TRBJ1-5
TGTGCCAGTTACCCCGGGGTGGGATCTGGCAATCAGCCCCAGCATTTT	CASYPGVGSGNQPQHF	NA	NA	TRBV19	TRBJ1-5
TGTGCCAGTAGTATAGGGTCTAGGGGAGGAGAGACCCAGTACTTC	CASSIGSRGGETQYF	NA	NA	TRBV19	TRBJ2-5
TGTGCCAGCAGCCCATTTGTATTCCGGGACACACAGAACACTGAAGCTTTCTTT	CASSPFVFRDTQNTEAFF	NA	NA	TRBV3-1/TRBV3-2	TRBJ1-1
TGCAGCGTTGGTATTCAGGGGGCCATGTATCGCTACACCTTC	CSVGIQGAMYRYTF	NA	TRBD1	TRBV29-1	TRBJ1-2
TGTGCCAGCAACTCCTTGGGCAGGGGTGGAGAAAAACTGTTTTTT	CASNSLGRGGEKLFF	once	NA	TRBV9	TRBJ1-4
TGTGCCACCAGCAGCCGGGACAGGAGGGAAAAACTGTTTTTT	CATSSRDRREKLFF	NA	TRBD1	TRBV15	TRBJ1-4
TGTGCCAGCAGTTACAAGACAGGGGAGGGCTATGGCTACACCTTC	CASSYKTGEGYGYTF	NA	TRBD1	TRBV6-6	TRBJ1-2
TGTGCCAGCAGCACTAGCGCCCACAATGAGCAGTTCTTC	CASSTSAHNEQFF	NA	TRBD2	TRBV27	TRBJ2-1
TGTGCCAGCAGCCCCGTGGGCAGGGTACGAGAGACCCAGTACTTC	CASSPVGRVRETQYF	NA	NA	TRBV7-9	TRBJ2-5
TGTGCCAGCTCACACCGGGTCGTCAATGAGCAGTTCTTC	CASSHRVVNEQFF	NA	NA	TRBV18	TRBJ2-1
TGTGCCAGCAGTTTACGACAGGGCTATGGCTACACCTTC	CASSLRQGYGYTF	NA	TRBD1	TRBV27	TRBJ1-2
TGCGCCAGCAGCTTTTCTAGCTTATACGAGCAGTACTTC	CASSFSSLYEQYF	few	NA	TRBV5-1	TRBJ2-7
TGTGCCAGCAGTCCAGGGGGGACTAACTATGGCTACACCTTC	CASSPGGTNYGYTF	few	TRBD1	TRBV27	TRBJ1-2
TGTGCCAGCAGCCTGGCCGGGACAGTATATCAGCCCCAGCATTTT	CASSLAGTVYQPQHF	NA	TRBD1	TRBV6-2/TRBV6-3	TRBJ1-5
TGTGCCAGCAGCTATGACAGGGGGCAAACTGAAGCTTTCTTT	CASSYDRGQTEAFF	NA	TRBD1	TRBV13	TRBJ1-1
TGTGCCAGCAGCTTATTTGCGGACTCCTACGAGCAGTACTTC	CASSLFADSYEQYF	NA	NA	TRBV7-9	TRBJ2-7
TGTGCCAGCAGTTTGAACCCGGGAAATTATAATTCACCCCTCCACTTT	CASSLNPGNYNSPLHF	once	NA	TRBV2	TRBJ1-6
TGTGCCAGCAGGGAAGACTTCACCGGGGAGCTGTTTTTT	CASREDFTGELFF	NA	NA	TRBV7-9	TRBJ2-2
TGTGCCAGCAGTTACGGGGAGAACTATGGCTACACCTTC	CASSYGENYGYTF	NA	NA	TRBV6-5	TRBJ1-2
TGTGCCAGTACCTGGAAATACCTCCAGGGATCCTATGGCTACACCTTC	CASTWKYLQGSYGYTF	NA	NA	TRBV19	TRBJ1-2
TGCGCCAGCAGCCCCGGACAAGGTACAGGGCAAAACACTGAAGCTTTCTTT	CASSPGQGTGQNTEAFF	NA	NA	TRBV5-1	TRBJ1-1
TGCGCCAGCAGCCCAAGACAGGGCTCCCTTCAGGGGCAGTACTTC	CASSPRQGSLQGQYF	once	TRBD1	TRBV5-1	TRBJ2-7
TGCGCCAGCAGCCAAGATCCTGCAGTGAACACTGAAGCTTTCTTT	CASSQDPAVNTEAFF	NA	NA	TRBV4-1	TRBJ1-1
TGTGCCAGCAGCCCAAAGCGACGGTCAGGGGAGCAGTACTTC	CASSPKRRSGEQYF	NA	NA	TRBV21-1	TRBJ2-7